The 2 T cell receptor beta chains reported below all come from one sample, sequenced in a study of blood T cell repertoires in COVID-19. Assay used: immunoSEQ multiplex PCR; TCRdb lists only in-frame clones, some missing. The table shows 85,000 or so clones, with more than 90% occurring only once. The sample taken for sequencing was peripheral blood. The receptors originated from a human donor with active COVID-19. The donor label of this sample is uncertain.

The chain carries TRBV5-4 and TRBJ2-3; D is undetermined. Trimming removed 3 bases from V and 0 bases from J, with 5 bases in between. In germline, CDR1 is SGHNT, CDR2 YYREEE (reference sequence). The CDR3 runs to 13 residues. For the CDR3, the DNA is TGTGCCAGCAGCTGGCGGAGCACAGATACGCAGTATTTT. Translating it yields CASSWRSTDTQYF. Full variable domain (rest looked up from reference TRBV5-4 and TRBJ2-3): ETGVTQSPTHLIKTRGQQVTLRCSSQSGHNTVSWYQQALGQGPQFIFQYYREEENGRGNFPPRFSGLQFPNYSSELNVNALELDDSALYLCASSWRSTDTQYFGPGTRLTVL.

The V call is TRBV27, the J call TRBJ2-7; D perhaps matches TRBD1 (5 bases). Trimming shortened V by 4 bases and J by 3 bases, and 10 bases separated the two germline ends. The CDR3 consists of 13 residues. CDR1 and CDR2 from the germline V gene are MNHEY and SMNVEV (reference sequence). The CDR3 sequence: CASSSGSRYEQYF. CDR3 sequence (DNA): TGTGCCAGCAGTTCAGGGTCTCGCTACGAGCAGTACTTC.